A selection of T cell receptor beta chains follows, all from one sample in a study of lymphopenia after photon versus proton radiotherapy. TCRdb's table, derived via immunoSEQ multiplex PCR, lists solely in-frame clones and lacks some. Here the sample spans around 64,000 clones, 85% to 95% being singletons. Material: peripheral blood, obtained from a patient treated with photon-based radiotherapy. These TCRs come from a woman aged 40 to 55 with cholangiocarcinoma. CDR3s include the opening cysteine and the closing phenylalanine or tryptophan. The D gene is left open where the match is weak. Expanded clones are given a class, and other clones once, few, many or no size at all.

J gene,clone size,V gene,D gene,CDR3 protein,CDR3 DNA
TRBJ1-5,once,TRBV11-2,TRBD1,CASSLDRGKGQPQHF,TGTGCCAGCAGCTTGGACAGGGGGAAGGGGCAGCCCCAGCATTTT
TRBJ2-5,once,TRBV9,-,CASSRTGEAQYF,TGTGCCAGCAGCCGGACTGGAGAGGCCCAGTACTTC
TRBJ1-1,-,TRBV28,-,CASSLQRATEAFF,TGTGCCAGCAGTCTTCAGAGGGCCACTGAAGCTTTCTTT
TRBJ2-3,-,TRBV2,TRBD2,CASLSGGSTDTQYF,TGTGCCAGCCTCAGCGGGGGGTCCACAGATACGCAGTATTTT
TRBJ1-1,-,TRBV5-4,-,CASSFSIATTEAFF,TGTGCCAGCAGCTTTTCGATCGCCACCACTGAAGCTTTCTTT
TRBJ1-4,-,TRBV9,TRBD1,CASSVGTGREGKLFF,TGTGCCAGCAGCGTAGGGACAGGAAGAGAGGGAAAACTGTTTTTT
TRBJ1-2,-,TRBV28,-,CASGDGYTF,TGTGCCAGCGGGGATGGCTACACCTTC
TRBJ2-3,-,TRBV6-1,TRBD2,CASRLAGGLTDTQYF,TGTGCCAGCAGACTAGCGGGGGGCCTCACAGATACGCAGTATTTT
TRBJ1-3,-,TRBV2,-,CASSGLPGNTIYF,TGTGCCAGCAGTGGTTTACCCGGAAACACCATATATTTT
TRBJ2-2,-,TRBV4-3,TRBD2,CASSQGLAAGELFF,TGCGCCAGCAGCCAGGGACTAGCGGCCGGGGAGCTGTTTTTT
TRBJ1-5,once,TRBV29-1,-,CSVGGGNSNQPQHF,TGCAGCGTGGGGGGAGGGAATAGCAATCAGCCCCAGCATTTT
TRBJ2-3,-,TRBV7-2,-,CASSLPRLDHTDTQYF,TGTGCCAGCAGCTTACCGAGACTGGACCACACAGATACGCAGTATTTT
TRBJ2-1,-,TRBV5-1,-,CASSAPPANEQFF,TGCGCCAGCAGCGCCCCGCCAGCTAATGAGCAGTTCTTC
TRBJ2-3,once,TRBV2,-,CASSDGRGHRADTQYF,TGTGCCAGCAGTGACGGCAGAGGGCATAGGGCAGATACGCAGTATTTT
TRBJ1-2,once,TRBV7-9,-,CASSLAWGRGNYGYTF,TGTGCCAGCAGCTTAGCTTGGGGTCGGGGTAACTATGGCTACACCTTC
TRBJ2-7,-,TRBV19,-,CASSIRWASYEQYF,TGTGCCAGTAGTATAAGATGGGCCTCCTACGAGCAGTACTTC
TRBJ1-2,-,TRBV18,TRBD1,CASSPLDRGPGQDGYTF,TGTGCCAGCTCACCCCTCGACAGGGGCCCGGGGCAGGATGGCTACACCTTC
TRBJ1-5,-,TRBV28,TRBD1,CASSLTGGSHQPQHF,TGTGCCAGCAGTTTGACAGGGGGTAGCCATCAGCCCCAGCATTTT
TRBJ2-7,-,TRBV18,-,CASSTGAVALYEQYF,TGTGCCAGCTCCACCGGGGCAGTCGCACTATACGAGCAGTACTTC
TRBJ1-5,once,TRBV27,-,CASRRGSNQPQHF,TGTGCCAGCAGGAGAGGGAGCAATCAGCCCCAGCATTTT
TRBJ1-1,-,TRBV5-1,-,CASSLRGKNTEAFF,TGCGCCAGCAGCTTGAGGGGAAAGAACACTGAAGCTTTCTTT
TRBJ2-7,-,TRBV20-1,-,CSARAGYEQYF,TGCAGTGCTAGAGCCGGTTACGAGCAGTACTTC
TRBJ2-7,-,TRBV9,-,CASSVRGGTDSYEQYF,TGTGCCAGCAGCGTACGTGGGGGGACGGACTCCTACGAGCAGTACTTC
TRBJ2-2,-,TRBV14,TRBD2,CASSQDRTSARTGELFF,TGTGCCAGCAGCCAAGACCGGACTAGCGCGAGGACCGGGGAGCTGTTTTTT
TRBJ2-1,-,TRBV19,-,CASSKGRHNEQFF,TGTGCCAGTAGTAAGGGCCGGCACAATGAGCAGTTCTTC
TRBJ1-1,-,TRBV30,-,CAWSAGFAEAFF,TGTGCCTGGAGTGCGGGGTTCGCTGAAGCTTTCTTT
TRBJ2-7,-,TRBV19,TRBD1,CASSPPGQESYEQYF,TGTGCCAGTAGCCCACCCGGACAGGAATCCTACGAGCAGTACTTC
TRBJ2-2,-,TRBV7-2,-,CASSPAGAPTGELFF,TGTGCCAGCAGCCCTGCGGGGGCGCCTACCGGGGAGCTGTTTTTT
TRBJ2-7,-,TRBV6-5,-,CASSYRSMYEQYF,TGTGCCAGCAGTTACAGGTCGATGTACGAGCAGTACTTC
TRBJ1-1,-,TRBV19,-,CASSMGLTGNTEAFF,TGTGCCAGTAGTATGGGCTTGACAGGTAACACTGAAGCTTTCTTT
TRBJ1-5,-,TRBV6-1,-,CASSDNGFSNQPQHF,TGTGCCAGCAGTGATAACGGATTTAGCAATCAGCCCCAGCATTTT
TRBJ2-1,-,TRBV28,TRBD1,CASILGGWGSYNEQFF,TGTGCCAGCATCCTAGGGGGCTGGGGCTCCTACAATGAGCAGTTCTTC
TRBJ2-3,-,TRBV11-1,TRBD2,CASSLLAGLTNAGDTQYF,TGTGCCAGCAGCTTGCTAGCGGGGCTTACCAACGCGGGAGATACGCAGTATTTT
TRBJ1-1,once,TRBV7-2,-,CASSPTSGRPEAFF,TGTGCCAGCAGCCCCACCTCGGGACGGCCCGAAGCTTTCTTT
TRBJ1-1,-,TRBV5-1,-,CASSLGGMNTEAFF,TGCGCCAGCAGCTTAGGAGGTATGAACACTGAAGCTTTCTTT
TRBJ1-1,-,TRBV7-2,TRBD1,CASSLAQGRSADAMNTEAFF,TGTGCCAGCAGCTTAGCACAGGGGCGGAGTGCCGACGCGATGAACACTGAAGCTTTCTTT
TRBJ1-5,-,TRBV6-5,TRBD1,CASSYAGQGDQPQHF,TGTGCCAGCAGTTACGCTGGACAGGGCGATCAGCCCCAGCATTTT
TRBJ1-1,once,TRBV29-1,-,CSIKGLGTEAFF,TGCAGCATAAAGGGGCTGGGTACTGAAGCTTTCTTT
TRBJ2-7,once,TRBV6-1,-,CASRQGETYEQYF,TGTGCCAGTCGCCAGGGCGAGACCTACGAGCAGTACTTC
TRBJ1-1,-,TRBV11-2,-,CASSLDPLNTEAFF,TGTGCCAGCAGCTTAGATCCCCTGAACACTGAAGCTTTCTTT
TRBJ1-2,-,TRBV30,TRBD1,CAWSVRQGAVYGYTF,TGTGCCTGGAGTGTAAGGCAGGGGGCAGTCTATGGCTACACCTTC
TRBJ1-1,-,TRBV5-1,-,CASNRDVGTEAFF,TGCGCCAGCAATAGGGATGTCGGCACTGAAGCTTTCTTT
TRBJ2-2,-,TRBV2,-,CATGLAGRELFF,TGTGCCACTGGACTTGCTGGTAGGGAGCTGTTTTTT
TRBJ1-1,-,TRBV28,-,CASGGYTEAFF,TGTGCCAGCGGGGGGTATACTGAAGCTTTCTTT
TRBJ1-4,-,TRBV19,-,CASRRRGALANEKLFF,TGTGCCAGTAGAAGGAGAGGGGCGCTGGCTAATGAAAAACTGTTTTTT
TRBJ2-3,-,TRBV28,-,CASSVTGSLSTDTQYF,TGTGCCAGCAGTGTTACAGGGTCTCTGAGCACAGATACGCAGTATTTT
TRBJ1-2,-,TRBV30,-,CAWRQDHNYGYTF,TGTGCCTGGAGACAGGATCATAACTATGGCTACACCTTC
TRBJ2-1,-,TRBV7-2,-,CASSSSLVSYNEQFF,TGTGCCAGCAGCTCCAGCCTCGTCTCCTACAATGAGCAGTTCTTC
TRBJ1-4,-,TRBV27,-,CASSLSRWENPDEKLFF,TGTGCCAGCAGTTTATCGAGATGGGAAAACCCAGATGAAAAACTGTTTTTT
TRBJ2-2,-,TRBV2,-,CASSGIYTGELFF,TGTGCCAGCAGTGGGATTTACACCGGGGAGCTGTTTTTT
TRBJ2-1,-,TRBV28,TRBD1,CASRNYRGSNNEQFF,TGTGCCAGCAGGAACTACAGGGGATCTAACAATGAGCAGTTCTTC
TRBJ1-6,once,TRBV7-8,-,CASSRGTQNNSPLHF,TGTGCCAGCAGCCGGGGGACACAGAATAATTCACCCCTCCACTTT
TRBJ2-7,-,TRBV7-9,-,CASSLSPSSSYEQYF,TGTGCCAGCAGCCTCAGCCCGTCAAGCTCCTACGAGCAGTACTTC